A selection of T cell receptor beta chains follows, all from one sample in a study of blood T cell repertoires in COVID-19. Assay used: immunoSEQ multiplex PCR; TCRdb lists only in-frame clones, some missing. Here the sample spans roughly 120,000 clones, roughly nine tenths being singletons. The sample comprised peripheral blood. The receptors derive from a middle-aged man with active COVID-19. The CDR3 runs from the conserved cysteine through the conserved F or W. A D gene is named only where the DNA matches it firmly. Size is omitted from some rows. Given values are once, few, many or a class for expanded clones.

D,size,V,J,CDR3,DNA
NA,NA,TRBV11-1,TRBJ2-6,CASSLQSGANVLTF,TGTGCCAGCAGCTTACAGTCTGGGGCCAACGTCCTGACTTTC
TRBD2,few,TRBV3-1/TRBV3-2,TRBJ2-3,CASSQGSSGSTDTQYF,TGTGCCAGCAGCCAAGGATCTAGCGGGAGCACAGATACGCAGTATTTT
NA,NA,TRBV6-5,TRBJ1-6,CASRSDRIGSPLHF,TGTGCCAGCAGGTCCGACAGAATCGGTTCACCCCTCCACTTT
NA,once,TRBV6-5,TRBJ1-2,CASNQGATYGYTF,TGTGCCAGCAATCAGGGCGCTACCTATGGCTACACCTTC
NA,NA,TRBV5-1,TRBJ2-7,CASSLVPGSYEQYF,TGCGCCAGCAGCTTAGTTCCGGGGTCCTACGAGCAGTACTTC
NA,NA,TRBV27,TRBJ2-3,CASSFAGPDTQYF,TGTGCCAGCAGTTTCGCGGGGCCAGATACGCAGTATTTT
TRBD1,NA,TRBV7-9,TRBJ1-2,CASSDRTGDGYTF,TGTGCCAGCAGCGACCGGACAGGGGACGGCTACACCTTC
TRBD1,NA,TRBV27,TRBJ1-1,CASSWYRGTRNTEAFF,TGTGCCAGCAGTTGGTACAGGGGCACAAGGAACACTGAAGCTTTCTTT
TRBD1,NA,TRBV7-8,TRBJ1-6,CASSVRDRRYNSPLHF,TGTGCCAGCAGCGTCCGGGACAGAAGATATAATTCACCCCTCCACTTT
TRBD1,NA,TRBV5-1,TRBJ1-1,CASTPQGMNTEAFF,TGCGCCAGCACCCCACAGGGGATGAACACTGAAGCTTTCTTT
NA,NA,TRBV5-5,TRBJ1-4,CASSFYPSDREKLFF,TGTGCCAGCAGCTTTTACCCCTCCGACAGAGAAAAACTGTTTTTT
NA,NA,TRBV7-3,TRBJ1-2,CASSPHGGYGYTF,TGTGCCAGCAGCCCCCACGGGGGCTATGGCTACACCTTC
TRBD1,NA,TRBV5-8,TRBJ1-6,CASSSGTGNNSPLHF,TGTGCCAGCAGCTCCGGGACAGGGAATAATTCACCCCTCCACTTT
TRBD2,NA,TRBV19,TRBJ2-1,CASSIDPGLAGGDNEQFF,TGTGCCAGTAGTATAGACCCGGGACTAGCGGGGGGGGACAATGAGCAGTTCTTC
TRBD1,NA,TRBV7-9,TRBJ1-1,CASSIRQGPGDTEAFF,TGTGCCAGCAGCATCAGACAGGGGCCCGGAGACACTGAAGCTTTCTTT
NA,NA,TRBV9,TRBJ2-1,CASSVGKASNSYNEQFF,TGTGCCAGCAGCGTAGGGAAAGCGTCAAACTCCTACAATGAGCAGTTCTTC
NA,once,TRBV9,TRBJ2-1,CASSVGGGYVSYNEQFF,TGTGCCAGCAGCGTAGGAGGGGGATATGTATCCTACAATGAGCAGTTCTTC
NA,NA,TRBV19,TRBJ1-4,CASSATNSNEKLFF,TGTGCCAGTAGTGCGACTAACAGTAATGAAAAACTGTTTTTT
TRBD1,NA,TRBV6-6,TRBJ1-6,CATSGTANSPLHF,TGTGCCACTTCCGGGACAGCTAATTCACCCCTCCACTTT
TRBD2,NA,TRBV3-1/TRBV3-2,TRBJ2-1,CASSQLAGGFNEQFF,TGTGCCAGCAGCCAGCTAGCGGGGGGATTCAATGAGCAGTTCTTC
TRBD1,NA,TRBV4-1,TRBJ1-4,CASSQEGQGALVGKLFF,TGCGCCAGCAGCCAAGAGGGACAGGGGGCATTGGTCGGAAAACTGTTTTTT
NA,NA,TRBV2,TRBJ2-4,CASTPGVTAKNIQYF,TGTGCCAGCACCCCGGGGGTGACAGCCAAAAACATTCAGTACTTC
NA,NA,TRBV11-2,TRBJ2-5,CASSLGSRGETQYF,TGTGCCAGCAGCTTAGGCTCCCGGGGAGAGACCCAGTACTTC